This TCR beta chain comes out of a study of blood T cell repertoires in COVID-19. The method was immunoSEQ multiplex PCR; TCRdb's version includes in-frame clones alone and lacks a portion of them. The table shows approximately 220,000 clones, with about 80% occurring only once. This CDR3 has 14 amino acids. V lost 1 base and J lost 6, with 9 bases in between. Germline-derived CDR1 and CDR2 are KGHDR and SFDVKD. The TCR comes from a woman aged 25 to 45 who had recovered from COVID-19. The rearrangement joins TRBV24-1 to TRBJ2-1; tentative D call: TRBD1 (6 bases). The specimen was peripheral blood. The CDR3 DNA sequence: TGTGCCACCAGTGATTTTGGGGGCGGCAATGAGCAGTTCTTC. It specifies CATSDFGGGNEQFF.